A single sample is the source of the 24 T cell receptor beta chains below, sequenced in a study of cytomegalovirus exposure and HLA in healthy donors. The primer mix had 60 Vbeta and 13 Jbeta primers. Using immunoSEQ multiplex PCR, the repertoire was profiled, and TCRdb retains in-frame clones only, with some absent. The sample yields about 140,000 clones, 60% to 85% seen once. Specimen: PBMCs. The receptors come from a man aged 18 to 30 in good health and CMV-seronegative.

Comment on this clone: Other DNA sequences from this sample encode an identical CDR3 as well. This chain links TRBV5-1 with TRBJ2-3; no definite D call. V dropped 0 bases and J dropped 3 bases, with 5 bases sitting between them. The CDR3 consists of 13 residues. CDR1 is SGHRS, CDR2 YFSETQ, per germline. CDR3 region: CASSLDRTDTQYF. CDR3 DNA sequence: TGCGCCAGCAGCTTGGATCGGACAGATACGCAGTATTTT.

The rearrangement links TRBV27 to TRBJ2-2; no clear D gene. CDR3 length: 15 amino acids. Germline V gives CDR1 MNHEY, CDR2 SMNVEV (reference sequence). Trimming cost V 3 bases and J 6 bases, with 14 bases left between them. CDR3 nucleotide sequence: TGTGCCAGCAGTTTTGTCGCAGCGTCCCCCGGGGAGCTGTTTTTT. Protein product: CASSFVAASPGELFF.

In this sample, this clone turned up a few times. V gene TRBV5-4 combines with J gene TRBJ2-5; maybe TRBD1 (6 bases). V lost 0 bases and J 3 bases, leaving 9 bases between the germline ends. The CDR3 has 14 amino acids. CDR1 SGHNT and CDR2 YYREEE come from the germline V gene (reference sequence). The CDR3 nucleotides are TGTGCCAGCAGCTTGGGGGGACACAAAGAGACCCAGTACTTC. It encodes CASSLGGHKETQYF.

The gene calls are TRBV5-1 and TRBJ2-1, with 9 positions matching TRBD2. V shed 5 bases, J shed 9 bases, and the junction held 6 bases outside the gene matches. Germline assignment: CDR1 SGHRS and CDR2 YFSETQ. The CDR3 runs to 13 residues. The CDR3 loop is CASRVAGDVEQFF. For the CDR3, the DNA is TGCGCCAGCAGGGTAGCGGGAGACGTTGAGCAGTTCTTC.

The chain combines TRBV28 with TRBJ2-7, with D possibly matching TRBD2 (6 bases). V was shortened by 7 bases and J by 7 bases, with 23 bases between the two germline ends. This CDR3 has 15 amino acids. CDR1 is MDHEN, CDR2 SYDVKM, per germline. The CDR3, as DNA: TGTGCCAGCACCTCAGTCGGGACCGCCGGGGGTGAGCAGTACTTC. This encodes CASTSVGTAGGEQYF.

This clone was seen a few times. The J gene is TRBJ2-6, the V gene TRBV7-9; possibly TRBD1 for D (6 bases). Trimming pared 2 bases from V and 0 bases from J, leaving 14 bases between. The germline CDR1 and CDR2 sequences are SEHNR and FQNEAQ (reference sequence). The CDR3 consists of 18 residues. The CDR3 sequence is CASSLQGQLSSGANVLTF. The DNA for the CDR3 is TGTGCCAGCAGCTTACAAGGACAGCTAAGCTCTGGGGCCAACGTCCTGACTTTC.

The sample holds a few counts of this clone. The chain recombines TRBV7-9 with TRBJ2-1; TRBD1 agrees at 9 bases. V dropped 5 bases and J dropped 9; count of bases not matched to a gene: 8. The CDR3 loop spans 14 amino acids. Germline CDR1 SEHNR, CDR2 FQNEAQ (reference sequence). CDR3 sequence (DNA): TGTGCCAGCAGCCCCACAGGGGGCGAGGGTGAGCAGTTCTTC. Translated: CASSPTGGEGEQFF.

The sample holds one count of this clone. The chain combines TRBV27 with TRBJ1-2; TRBD1 might be the D (5 bases). CDR1 is MNHEY and CDR2 is SMNVEV in the germline V gene (reference sequence). Trimming took off 5 bases at V and 0 bases at J, with 22 bases between the two ends. CDR3 length: 18 amino acids. CDR3 region: CASSPLGRSSLANYGYTF. The CDR3 DNA reads TGTGCCAGCAGTCCTTTGGGGCGGAGTTCTCTGGCTAACTATGGCTACACCTTC.

This rearrangement joins TRBV5-4 to TRBJ2-1; tentative D call: TRBD2 (7 bases). V gave up 0 bases and J gave up 4 bases, with 20 bases separating them. CDR3 length equals 18 residues. The germline CDR1 and CDR2 sequences are SGHNT and YYREEE (reference sequence). The CDR3 spells CASSLAGRAGARYNEQFF. The CDR3 DNA sequence: TGTGCCAGCAGCTTGGCGGGTCGGGCGGGGGCCCGTTACAATGAGCAGTTCTTC.

This chain connects TRBV2 to TRBJ2-7, with D possibly TRBD1 on 5 matching bases. The CDR3 length is 13 residues. The germline V and J ends were trimmed by 3 bases and 3 bases, with 9 bases remaining between them. Germline assignment: CDR1 SNHLY and CDR2 FYNNEI. The DNA for the CDR3 is TGTGCCAGCAGTGAGAAAAGGGGCTACGAGCAGTACTTC. Translated: CASSEKRGYEQYF.

The rearrangement uses TRBV11-3 and TRBJ1-1; TRBD1 is a possible D gene (6 bases). This CDR3 comprises 14 residues. The ends were cut back, 2 bases at V and 0 bases at J, with 7 bases in the middle. Looked up from germline, CDR1 is SGHNT and CDR2 is YENEEA. CDR3 in amino acids: CASSLSGVNTEAFF. DNA for the CDR3: TGTGCCAGCAGCTTATCAGGGGTGAACACTGAAGCTTTCTTT.

This clone was picked up many times. V usage is TRBV6-6 and J usage is TRBJ1-4; D might be TRBD1 (5 bases). Germline assignment: CDR1 MNHNY and CDR2 SVGAGI (reference sequence). The CDR3 has 13 residues. The ends were cut back, 6 bases at V and 4 bases at J, with 9 bases in the middle. The CDR3 DNA is TGTGCCAGCAGCAGGGACTATAATGAAAAACTGTTTTTT. Translating it yields CASSRDYNEKLFF.

The chain uses TRBV9 and TRBJ2-3; D is uncertain. The germline CDR1 and CDR2 sequences are SGDLS and YYNGEE. Trimming pared 2 bases from V and 6 bases from J, leaving 10 bases between. The CDR3 is made up of 13 amino acids. CDR3 bases: TGTGCCAGCAGCGTCCAGGCCAGGGATACGCAGTATTTT. It encodes CASSVQARDTQYF.

This chain joins TRBV11-3 and TRBJ2-1, with 10 bases lining up with TRBD2. The CDR3 extends over 17 amino acids. The V and J ends lost 1 base and 7 bases, in that order; junction bases with no gene match: 10. The germline V gene encodes CDR1 SGHNT and CDR2 YENEEA. The CDR3 bases are TGTGCCAGCAGCTTAGTACTAGCGGGATTGGGGTCTAATGAGCAGTTCTTC. Translation gives CASSLVLAGLGSNEQFF.

This chain uses TRBV10-1 with TRBJ1-5; 10 bases agree with TRBD1. Germline V gene data show CDR1 as WNHNN and CDR2 as SYGVQD (reference sequence). Trimming removed 6 bases from V and 6 bases from J; junction bases left unmatched: 8. This CDR3 spans 15 amino acids. Written as DNA, the CDR3 is TGCGCCAGCAGGACCGGGACAGGGGTACGTCAGCCCCAGCATTTT. Translating gives CASRTGTGVRQPQHF.

The rearrangement links TRBV19 to TRBJ1-6, with 7 bases that match TRBD1. The CDR3 has 13 amino acids. J lost 11 bases, V lost 5 bases, and 6 bases had no gene match. CDR1 is LNHDA, CDR2 SQIVND, per germline (reference sequence). CDR3: CASSPGGLTPLHF. The CDR3 nucleotides read TGTGCCAGTAGTCCAGGGGGACTGACACCCCTCCACTTT.

The V call is TRBV28, the J call TRBJ2-7; tentatively, D is TRBD1 (6 bases). Trimming removed 2 bases from V and 0 bases from J, with 14 bases in between. Per germline, CDR1 MDHEN and CDR2 SYDVKM. The CDR3 totals 16 residues. CDR3 residues: CASSLVRTANSYEQYF. DNA of the CDR3: TGTGCCAGCAGTTTAGTTAGGACAGCTAACTCCTACGAGCAGTACTTC. Complete variable domain (other parts from reference TRBV28 and TRBJ2-7): DVKVTQSSRYLVKRTGEKVFLECVQDMDHENMFWYRQDPGLGLRLIYFSYDVKMKEKGDIPEGYSVSREKKERFSLILESASTNQTSMYLCASSLVRTANSYEQYFGPGTRLTVT.

This clone was counted between two and nine times. The V and J genes are TRBV27 and TRBJ1-1, with 11 bases that match TRBD1. This CDR3 is 14 amino acids long. Germline CDR1 and CDR2: MNHEY and SMNVEV (reference sequence). The J segment lost 7 bases and the V segment lost 8 bases, leaving 9 bases of the junction unmatched. The CDR3 DNA sequence: TGTGCCAGCGGGACAGGGGGGCTCACCTATGAAGCTTTCTTT. This gives the protein CASGTGGLTYEAFF.

This chain uses TRBV6-1 with TRBJ1-4, with TRBD1 matching over 8 bases. J was trimmed by 4 bases and V by 6 bases; bases with no gene match: 7. CDR1 and CDR2 (germline): MNHNS, SASEGT. CDR3 length: 15 residues. The CDR3 sequence is CASRFWTGRNEKLFF. CDR3 nucleotide sequence: TGTGCCAGCAGATTTTGGACAGGGCGTAATGAAAAACTGTTTTTT.

The chain couples TRBV5-1 to TRBJ2-1; 7 bases map to TRBD2. Germline V CDR1 and CDR2: SGHRS, YFSETQ. V lost 0 bases to trimming and J lost 1 base; unmatched junction nucleotides: 7. The CDR3 has 17 amino acids. The CDR3 sequence: CASSLEGGRLSYNEQFF. The CDR3 bases are TGCGCCAGCAGCTTGGAGGGCGGGAGATTGTCCTACAATGAGCAGTTCTTC.

CDR3 sequence: CASSLYGEGNTEAFF. For the CDR3, the DNA is TGTGCCAGCAGTTTATACGGGGAGGGGAACACTGAAGCTTTCTTT. The chain joins TRBV27 to TRBJ1-1; D remains ambiguous. V dropped 1 base and J dropped 1 base, with 10 bases sitting between them. The V gene's germline CDR1 is MNHEY and CDR2 SMNVEV (reference sequence). This CDR3 contains 15 residues.

The rearrangement uses TRBV6-6 and TRBJ1-1, with TRBD1 as a possible D gene (5 bases). Trimming removed 5 bases at V and 1 base at J, with 11 bases between. The CDR3 has 14 amino acids. Germline CDR1 and CDR2: MNHNY and SVGAGI (reference sequence). This chain's CDR3 is CASSPTDRNTEAFF. The CDR3 DNA reads as TGTGCCAGCAGTCCTACCGACAGGAACACTGAAGCTTTCTTT.

A few counts support this clone. The genes are TRBV6-6 and TRBJ2-7; a weak D match, TRBD2 (6 bases). With 6 bases removed from V and 3 bases from J, the gap between germline ends came to 12 bases. The germline CDR1 and CDR2 sequences are MNHNY and SVGAGI (reference sequence). There are 13 residues in the CDR3. DNA of the CDR3: TGTGCCAGCAGCCCTGGGACTCGCTACGAGCAGTACTTC. Protein: CASSPGTRYEQYF.

The CDR3 region has the DNA TGTGCCAGCAGTTTAAAGAACGAGGTACCCGAGCAGTACTTC. Translating it yields CASSLKNEVPEQYF. J is TRBJ2-5 and V is TRBV6-1; D is unclear. With the DNA end fitting TRBJ2-7 better, the J assignment may be wrong. This CDR3 is built from 14 residues. Germline V gives CDR1 MNHNS, CDR2 SASEGT.